The 7 T cell receptor beta chains in this list originate from one sample, sequenced in a study of OX40 agonist ivuxolimab in advanced cancers. Produced via immunoSEQ multiplex PCR; TCRdb's table is partial and in-frame only. This repertoire shows 60,000 to 80,000 clones, 90% to 95% found once; its top ten account for 0.44%. The starting material was CD4+ or CD8+ T cells sorted from blood, obtained in a trial of the OX40 agonist ivuxolimab. These receptors all stem from an adult with an advanced solid tumor such as melanoma, head and neck, liver or kidney cancer.

The chain is built from TRBV7-6 and TRBJ2-7; 9 bases line up with TRBD2. The V gene end was trimmed by 1 base and the J gene end by 6 bases; junction bases not matched to a gene: 7. The CDR3 consists of 15 residues. Germline values: CDR1 SGHVS, CDR2 FNYEAQ. For the CDR3, the DNA is TGTGCCAGCAGCTTAGGAGAGGGCGGGAGGGGCGAGCAGTACTTC. This translates into CASSLGEGGRGEQYF.

The chain is built from TRBV18 and TRBJ1-1; a weak D match, TRBD1 (6 bases). The germline CDR1 and CDR2 sequences are KGHSH and LQKENI. V lost 8 bases to trimming and J lost 3 bases, with 13 bases between them. This CDR3 comprises 13 residues. CDR3 sequence (DNA): TGTGCCAGCCTACAGGGAGGGGACACTGAAGCTTTCTTT. Amino acids: CASLQGGDTEAFF.

The chain uses TRBV6-6 and TRBJ1-5, with D tentatively TRBD1 (6 bases). V dropped 2 bases and J dropped 2 bases, with 13 bases sitting between them. CDR1 is MNHNY and CDR2 is SVGAGI in the germline V gene (reference sequence). The length of the CDR3 is 16 residues. CDR3 DNA: TGTGCCAGCAGTTACCGGGGGGGCGCGGGCAATCAGCCCCAGCATTTT. Its protein product is CASSYRGGAGNQPQHF.

The chain is built from TRBV30 and TRBJ2-3; D gene uncertain. The V end lost 0 bases, the J end lost 5 bases, and 9 bases lay between the germline ends. The CDR3 covers 13 residues. Germline V CDR1 and CDR2: GTSNPN, SVGIG (reference sequence). CDR3 amino acids: CAWSVILGDTQYF. CDR3 bases: TGTGCCTGGAGTGTAATTCTCGGAGATACGCAGTATTTT.

This clone was counted once. The chain is built from TRBV7-2 and TRBJ2-2; 8 positions agree with TRBD2. The CDR3 has 19 residues. V was clipped by 1 base and J by 6 bases; unmatched bases: 16. The germline V gene encodes CDR1 SGHTA and CDR2 FQGNSA. The DNA for the CDR3 is TGTGCCAGCAGCTTAGTTTTCACAGATCGGGGGGGCCTTGCCGGGGAGCTGTTTTTT. This encodes CASSLVFTDRGGLAGELFF.

The chain is built from TRBV30 and TRBJ1-1, with TRBD1 matching 7 bases. The CDR3 has 15 amino acids. With V trimmed by 4 bases and J by 1 base, 9 bases remained unmatched. Germline CDR1 and CDR2: GTSNPN and SVGIG (reference sequence). CDR3 in DNA: TGTGCCTGGACCACGGGACAGCCGAAGAACACTGAAGCTTTCTTT. The encoded protein is CAWTTGQPKNTEAFF.

The chain combines TRBV14 with TRBJ2-2; 8 bases fit TRBD1. Germline lookup yields CDR1 SGHDN and CDR2 FVKESK. The CDR3 is 15 amino acids. The V gene end was trimmed by 3 bases and the J gene end by 6 bases; junction bases not matched to a gene: 6. In DNA, the CDR3 is TGTGCCAGCAGCCAGATAACAGGGGGTGCCGGGGAGCTGTTTTTT. Its protein product is CASSQITGGAGELFF.